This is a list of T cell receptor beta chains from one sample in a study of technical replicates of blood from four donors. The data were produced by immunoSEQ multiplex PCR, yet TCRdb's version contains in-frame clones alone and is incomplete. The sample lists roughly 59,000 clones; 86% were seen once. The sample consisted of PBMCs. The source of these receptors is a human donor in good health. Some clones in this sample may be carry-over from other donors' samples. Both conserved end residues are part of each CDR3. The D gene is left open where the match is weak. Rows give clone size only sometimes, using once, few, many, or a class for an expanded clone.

DNA: TGCGCCAGCAGCTCGGGACTAGCGGGTGTCTTGAGCTCCTACAATGAGCAGTTCTTC; CDR3: CASSSGLAGVLSSYNEQFF; J: TRBJ2-1; size: NA; D: TRBD2; V: TRBV5-1
DNA: TGTGCCAGCAGCTTAGATAGGGGAGGGCTAGCGGGGACTACCTACGAGCAGTACTTC; CDR3: CASSLDRGGLAGTTYEQYF; J: TRBJ2-7; size: NA; D: TRBD2; V: TRBV7-2
DNA: TGTGCCAGCTCACCGGAGCTGAACTATGGCTACACCTTC; CDR3: CASSPELNYGYTF; J: TRBJ1-2; size: NA; D: NA; V: TRBV18
DNA: TGTGCCAGCAGTGACGGACAGGGGGTCCGTGGCTACACCTTC; CDR3: CASSDGQGVRGYTF; J: TRBJ1-2; size: NA; D: TRBD1; V: TRBV6-4
DNA: TGTGCCAGCAGCCCTAGTGGGGGCTTACAAGAGACCCAGTACTTC; CDR3: CASSPSGGLQETQYF; J: TRBJ2-5; size: NA; D: NA; V: TRBV4-2
DNA: TGTGCCAGCAGTGACTCGTCCAGCGGGGCCTCAGATACGCAGTATTTT; CDR3: CASSDSSSGASDTQYF; J: TRBJ2-3; size: few; D: TRBD2; V: TRBV6-4
DNA: TGTGCCAGCAGCTTGGAAGGGGGCAATCAGCCCCAGCATTTT; CDR3: CASSLEGGNQPQHF; J: TRBJ1-5; size: NA; D: NA; V: TRBV11-1
DNA: TGTGCCAGCAGTACCCCGCCGGGGAAGAACACTGAAGCTTTCTTT; CDR3: CASSTPPGKNTEAFF; J: TRBJ1-1; size: NA; D: NA; V: TRBV6-5
DNA: TGTGCCAGCAGTTTGATAGGTTTGGGGACAGTAAACTCCTACGAGCAGTACTTC; CDR3: CASSLIGLGTVNSYEQYF; J: TRBJ2-7; size: NA; D: TRBD1; V: TRBV13
DNA: TGTGCCAGCAGCCCCCGGGACTTTAACACCGGGGAGCTGTTTTTT; CDR3: CASSPRDFNTGELFF; J: TRBJ2-2; size: NA; D: NA; V: TRBV7-6
DNA: TGTGCCAGCAGCCCAGGGCCCTCGTCCGTAGATACGCAGTATTTT; CDR3: CASSPGPSSVDTQYF; J: TRBJ2-3; size: once; D: NA; V: TRBV9
DNA: TGTGCCAGCAGCCCGACCGGGACTAGCGGAAACATTCAGTACTTC; CDR3: CASSPTGTSGNIQYF; J: TRBJ2-4; size: NA; D: TRBD2; V: TRBV7-9
DNA: TGTGCCAGCAGTGAGCAGGGTCCAAACTATGGCTACACCTTC; CDR3: CASSEQGPNYGYTF; J: TRBJ1-2; size: NA; D: NA; V: TRBV2
DNA: TGTGCCAGCAGCGTGAGCCACCGTAGTTCCCAAGAGACCCAGTACTTC; CDR3: CASSVSHRSSQETQYF; J: TRBJ2-5; size: NA; D: NA; V: TRBV9
DNA: TGCGCCAGCAGCCAGAATAGCGGGAGCCTCACCAGGGAGACCCAGTACTTC; CDR3: CASSQNSGSLTRETQYF; J: TRBJ2-5; size: NA; D: TRBD2; V: TRBV4-1
DNA: TGTGCCAGCAGCTTGGAACAGGGGGCGGATGAAAAACTGTTTTTT; CDR3: CASSLEQGADEKLFF; J: TRBJ1-4; size: NA; D: TRBD1; V: TRBV5-6
DNA: TGTGCCAGCAGTTACACCACAGGGTTAGGCTATGGCTACACCTTC; CDR3: CASSYTTGLGYGYTF; J: TRBJ1-2; size: NA; D: NA; V: TRBV6-5
DNA: TGTGCCAGCAGCCCCAGAGGTGTAGATGAGACCCAGTACTTC; CDR3: CASSPRGVDETQYF; J: TRBJ2-5; size: NA; D: NA; V: TRBV9
DNA: TGTGCCAGCAGTAGACTAGCGGGAGAGTACAATGAGCAGTTCTTC; CDR3: CASSRLAGEYNEQFF; J: TRBJ2-1; size: NA; D: TRBD2; V: TRBV6-4
DNA: TGTGCTAGTGGTTTGGCGCCGGGACAGGGGGCCCCTGAAGCTTTCTTT; CDR3: CASGLAPGQGAPEAFF; J: TRBJ1-1; size: NA; D: TRBD1; V: TRBV12-5
DNA: TGTGCCACCAGCAGAGACCAGGGGGCTAATGAAAAACTGTTTTTT; CDR3: CATSRDQGANEKLFF; J: TRBJ1-4; size: NA; D: TRBD1; V: TRBV15
DNA: TGCAGTGCTAGTCTGGCGGACGAGCAGTACTTC; CDR3: CSASLADEQYF; J: TRBJ2-7; size: NA; D: NA; V: TRBV20-1
DNA: TGTGCCAGCAGCTTAAAAGGCAGGGGGCTCACCGGGGAGCTGTTTTTT; CDR3: CASSLKGRGLTGELFF; J: TRBJ2-2; size: NA; D: TRBD1; V: TRBV7-8
DNA: TGTGCCAGCAGCTTCGCCCCTAGGGGGCGGGAGGTCTACAATGAGCAGTTCTTC; CDR3: CASSFAPRGREVYNEQFF; J: TRBJ2-1; size: NA; D: NA; V: TRBV11-2
DNA: TGTGCCAGCAGTGATGCAGGGCCGAACACCGGGGAGCTGTTTTTT; CDR3: CASSDAGPNTGELFF; J: TRBJ2-2; size: NA; D: NA; V: TRBV6-1
DNA: TGCAGTGCTAGGCGTCGGGAGGGCTACACCTTC; CDR3: CSARRREGYTF; J: TRBJ1-2; size: NA; D: NA; V: TRBV20-1
DNA: TGTGCCAGCAGCCCCCAGACGGGGGGGGGTCCCTACGAGCAGTACTTC; CDR3: CASSPQTGGGPYEQYF; J: TRBJ2-7; size: NA; D: TRBD2; V: TRBV7-2
DNA: TGTGCCAGCAGCGCCGCCGGGACTAGCGGGATGGGGGAGCAGTTCTTC; CDR3: CASSAAGTSGMGEQFF; J: TRBJ2-1; size: NA; D: TRBD2; V: TRBV9
DNA: TGTGCCAGCAGCTTAGCGGGGACAGGGGGAGGAAACACTGAAGCTTTCTTT; CDR3: CASSLAGTGGGNTEAFF; J: TRBJ1-1; size: NA; D: TRBD1; V: TRBV7-9
DNA: TGTGCCAGCAGTTACGGGACTAGCGGATACGAGCAGTACTTC; CDR3: CASSYGTSGYEQYF; J: TRBJ2-7; size: NA; D: TRBD2; V: TRBV28
DNA: TGTGCCAGCAGCTGGACGGGAGACTCCTACAATGAGCAGTTCTTC; CDR3: CASSWTGDSYNEQFF; J: TRBJ2-1; size: NA; D: NA; V: TRBV11-3
DNA: TGTGCCAGCAGCCCAGAGGGTAGCACAGATACGCAGTATTTT; CDR3: CASSPEGSTDTQYF; J: TRBJ2-3; size: NA; D: NA; V: TRBV9
DNA: TGTGCCACCAGCAGAGAGGGCAGGGGGCGCGATCACTATGGCTACACCTTC; CDR3: CATSREGRGRDHYGYTF; J: TRBJ1-2; size: NA; D: TRBD1; V: TRBV15
DNA: TGTGCCAGCAGCTCGGACAGGGTAGGACCCCTCCACTTT; CDR3: CASSSDRVGPLHF; J: TRBJ1-6; size: NA; D: TRBD1; V: TRBV7-2
DNA: TGTGCCAGCAGACACGGGACTAGCGGGAGTCACAATGAGCAGTTCTTC; CDR3: CASRHGTSGSHNEQFF; J: TRBJ2-1; size: NA; D: TRBD2; V: TRBV11-1
DNA: TGTGCCAGCAGCAGGAGGACCGAACGGCAGGGCACAGATACGCAGTATTTT; CDR3: CASSRRTERQGTDTQYF; J: TRBJ2-3; size: NA; D: NA; V: TRBV5-6
DNA: TGCGCCAGCAGCCAGCTACAGGGGAATAATAATTCACCCCTCCACTTT; CDR3: CASSQLQGNNNSPLHF; J: TRBJ1-6; size: NA; D: TRBD1; V: TRBV4-3
DNA: TGTGCCAGCAGGCTTATCGTGGGCCATAACGAGCAGTACTTC; CDR3: CASRLIVGHNEQYF; J: TRBJ2-7; size: NA; D: NA; V: TRBV6-6
DNA: TGTGCCAGCAGCTACTCCCACTACGAGCAGTACTTC; CDR3: CASSYSHYEQYF; J: TRBJ2-7; size: NA; D: NA; V: TRBV16
DNA: TGTGCCAGCAGCTCGACTAGCAGAGCATCCTACAATGAGCAGTTCTTC; CDR3: CASSSTSRASYNEQFF; J: TRBJ2-1; size: NA; D: TRBD2; V: TRBV7-2
DNA: TGTGCCAGCAGCTTCCGGCAGGGGGGCGGAAACACCATATATTTT; CDR3: CASSFRQGGGNTIYF; J: TRBJ1-3; size: NA; D: TRBD1; V: TRBV5-8
DNA: TGTGCCAGCAGGGCAGGGGCCTACAATGAGCAGTTCTTC; CDR3: CASRAGAYNEQFF; J: TRBJ2-1; size: NA; D: NA; V: TRBV2
DNA: TGTGCCAGCAGTTATAGCGGCTACAATGAGCAGTTCTTC; CDR3: CASSYSGYNEQFF; J: TRBJ2-1; size: NA; D: NA; V: TRBV27
DNA: TGTGCCAGCAGAGTGGACATGACAAGCAATCAGCCCCAGCATTTT; CDR3: CASRVDMTSNQPQHF; J: TRBJ1-5; size: NA; D: NA; V: TRBV6-1
DNA: TGTGCCATCAGTGACCCGGAGAGAGGGCACCAGTACTTC; CDR3: CAISDPERGHQYF; J: TRBJ2-7; size: NA; D: NA; V: TRBV10-3
DNA: TGTGCCAGCAAAGGCGGGAGCGCCGTCACCGGGGAGCTGTTTTTT; CDR3: CASKGGSAVTGELFF; J: TRBJ2-2; size: NA; D: TRBD2; V: TRBV2
DNA: TGTGCCAGCAGTTTACCCGCAGGTGATTTCTATGGCTACACCTTC; CDR3: CASSLPAGDFYGYTF; J: TRBJ1-2; size: NA; D: NA; V: TRBV28
DNA: TGCAGCGTAAAAGGGGGCTACGAGCAGTACTTC; CDR3: CSVKGGYEQYF; J: TRBJ2-7; size: NA; D: NA; V: TRBV29-1
DNA: TGTGCCATCAGAGACACAGGGAGTAACTACGAGCAGTACTTC; CDR3: CAIRDTGSNYEQYF; J: TRBJ2-7; size: NA; D: NA; V: TRBV10-3
DNA: TGTGCCAGCTCCCAATACCCCCAAGGGGGACGTAACTATGGCTACACCTTC; CDR3: CASSQYPQGGRNYGYTF; J: TRBJ1-2; size: NA; D: NA; V: TRBV18
DNA: TGCGCCAGCAGATGGGACAGCAGCTCCTACAATGAGCAGTTCTTC; CDR3: CASRWDSSSYNEQFF; J: TRBJ2-1; size: once; D: TRBD1; V: TRBV4-3
DNA: TGTGCCAGCAGCTCACTCCGGGACAGGGGGCTGGAGACCCAGTACTTC; CDR3: CASSSLRDRGLETQYF; J: TRBJ2-5; size: NA; D: TRBD1; V: TRBV7-9
DNA: TGCACCAGCAGCAACGCAACTAGCGAGCAGTACTTC; CDR3: CTSSNATSEQYF; J: TRBJ2-7; size: NA; D: NA; V: TRBV1
DNA: TGTGCCAGCAGTGATGGGACCTTACGGGGGCAGCCCCAGCATTTT; CDR3: CASSDGTLRGQPQHF; J: TRBJ1-5; size: NA; D: NA; V: TRBV6-1
DNA: TGTGCCAGCAGAACTACAGGGGGGGCTTTCTTT; CDR3: CASRTTGGAFF; J: TRBJ1-1; size: NA; D: TRBD1; V: TRBV7-2
DNA: TGTGCCAGCAGCTTGTATGGGCCATCCGAAGCTTTCTTT; CDR3: CASSLYGPSEAFF; J: TRBJ1-1; size: NA; D: NA; V: TRBV5-8
DNA: TGTGCCAGCAGACCAGCGGGGAGAACGGTCGGGGAGCTGTTTTTT; CDR3: CASRPAGRTVGELFF; J: TRBJ2-2; size: NA; D: TRBD2; V: TRBV14
DNA: TGTGCCAGCAGCGTAGAGCCAGGAAAGAACACTGAAGCTTTCTTT; CDR3: CASSVEPGKNTEAFF; J: TRBJ1-1; size: NA; D: NA; V: TRBV9